This T cell receptor beta chain stems from a study of OX40 agonist ivuxolimab in advanced cancers. Whole-study findings and limits: Clonal expansion was among the lowest in partial responders at 0.1-3.0 mg/kg, especially CD8+.

Profiled with immunoSEQ multiplex PCR; TCRdb holds only in-frame clones, not every one. The data hold some 34,000 clones, with roughly 83% observed a single time. Concerning this clone: Its target is not known.

Samples of blood were obtained at baseline, on cycle 4 day 1, and on cycle 7 day 1. This CDR3 has 15 residues. V gave up 6 bases and J gave up 4 bases, with 16 bases separating them. The material was CD4+ or CD8+ T cells sorted from blood, obtained in a trial of the OX40 agonist ivuxolimab. The gene calls are TRBV5-3 and TRBJ1-4; D gene ambiguous. TRBV5-3 is annotated as an ORF whose role is uncertain. This TCR was recovered from an adult with an advanced solid tumor such as melanoma, head and neck, liver or kidney cancer. In DNA, the CDR3 is TGTGCCAGAATAAGGAGGAAGGGCTTTAATGAAAAACTGTTTTTT. Translating gives CARIRRKGFNEKLFF.